What follows are 23 T cell receptor beta chains derived from one specimen sequenced in a study of cytomegalovirus exposure and HLA in healthy donors. The primer mix had 60 Vbeta and 13 Jbeta primers. Repertoires were generated with immunoSEQ multiplex PCR, while TCRdb's copy carries only in-frame clones and drops some. The sample lists about 200,000 clones, 83% occurring once. The sample consisted of PBMCs. These receptors were obtained from a girl between 5 and 17 years old in good health and CMV-seronegative.

The chain employs TRBV15 and TRBJ1-6; weak D call: TRBD1 (5 bases). This CDR3 spans 16 amino acids. Germline CDR1 and CDR2: LNHNV and YYDKDF (reference sequence). The ends were cut back, 0 bases at V and 4 bases at J, with 10 bases in the middle. CDR3 in amino acids: CATSRDRNRYNSPLHF. DNA of the CDR3: TGTGCCACCAGCAGAGACCGGAACAGGTATAATTCACCCCTCCACTTT.

CDR3 sequence: CASLLAGGNEQFF. CDR3 nucleotides: TGTGCCAGCCTCTTGGCAGGGGGCAATGAGCAGTTCTTC. The chain joins TRBV28 to TRBJ2-1, with TRBD1 matching over 7 bases. The CDR3 covers 13 residues. The germline CDR1 and CDR2 sequences are MDHEN and SYDVKM. The junction had 7 bases not matched to a gene; V was cut back by 8 bases and J by 6 bases.

The chain links TRBV19 to TRBJ2-7, with 7 positions matching TRBD1. Germline trimming cut 5 bases from V and 2 bases from J; bases unmatched to any gene: 6. The germline V gene encodes CDR1 LNHDA and CDR2 SQIVND (reference sequence). This CDR3 contains 14 residues. In DNA form, the CDR3 reads TGTGCCAGTAGTTTCGAGACAGGGCCCTACGAGCAGTACTTC. Its translation is CASSFETGPYEQYF.

V and J are TRBV6-4 and TRBJ1-6, with D hard to call. This CDR3 contains 16 residues. Trimming stripped 0 bases from V and 7 bases from J, with 13 bases between. Germline V gene lookup returns CDR1 MRHNA and CDR2 SNTAGT. The CDR3 DNA reads TGTGCCAGCAGTGACTCGTCGGCCGGAGTGAATTCACCCCTCCACTTT. Protein: CASSDSSAGVNSPLHF.

This sequence joins TRBV6-4 and TRBJ1-1; 7 nucleotides line up with TRBD1. V gave up 6 bases and J gave up 4 bases; unmatched junction bases: 5. CDR3 size: 13 residues. Germline loops: CDR1 MRHNA, CDR2 SNTAGT. The CDR3 region is CASSAGGGTEAFF. The CDR3 bases are TGTGCCAGCAGCGCAGGGGGAGGCACTGAAGCTTTCTTT.

The chain uses TRBV14 and TRBJ2-7, with TRBD1 matching over 7 bases. CDR1 is SGHDN and CDR2 is FVKESK in the germline V gene. V shed 0 bases, J shed 2 bases, and the junction held 19 bases outside the gene matches. The CDR3 runs to 20 residues. The CDR3 sequence: CASSQDLWPKDRQRTYEQYF. The CDR3 DNA reads TGTGCCAGCAGCCAAGATCTATGGCCTAAGGACAGGCAACGGACCTACGAGCAGTACTTC. Looking up the rest from reference TRBV14 and TRBJ2-7 gives the full variable domain: EAGVTQFPSHSVIEKGQTVTLRCDPISGHDNLYWYRRVMGKEIKFLLHFVKESKQDESGMPNNRFLAERTGGTYSTLKVQPAELEDSGVYFCASSQDLWPKDRQRTYEQYFGPGTRLTVT.

With respect to this clone: Relative to the germline gene, one junction end is altered; a read error may explain this. This chain connects TRBV5-6 to TRBJ1-6, with 7 bases identical to TRBD1. The CDR3 covers 14 residues. CDR1 and CDR2 (germline): SGHDT, YYEEEE. CDR3 region: CASSLSGTVYSPRF. DNA of the CDR3: TGTGCCAGCAGCTTGTCCGGGACAGTATATTCACCCCGCTTT. Supplemented by reference TRBV5-6 and TRBJ1-6, the full variable domain reads DAGVTQSPTHLIKTRGQQVTLRCSPKSGHDTVSWYQQALGQGPQFIFQYYEEEERQRGNFPDRFSGHQFPNYSSELNVNALLLGDSALYLCASSLSGTVYSPRFGNGTRLTVT.

V gene TRBV9 combines with J gene TRBJ2-1; D remains unclear. The CDR3 length is 13 residues. V lost 3 bases and J lost 7, with 11 bases in between. The germline V gene has CDR1 SGDLS and CDR2 YYNGEE. CDR3 sequence (DNA): TGTGCCAGCAGCGAAAGAGCAGGAAATGAGCAGTTCTTC. Its translation: CASSERAGNEQFF.

This chain joins TRBV19 and TRBJ1-2; TRBD1 matches 7 bases. The V and J ends lost 10 bases and 7 bases, in that order; junction bases with no gene match: 12. The CDR3 totals 13 residues. Germline loops: CDR1 LNHDA, CDR2 SQIVND (reference sequence). CDR3 in amino acids: CATGEQGFVGYTF. The CDR3 nucleotides read TGTGCCACCGGAGAACAGGGGTTTGTTGGCTACACCTTC.

V gene TRBV7-6 combines with J gene TRBJ2-7; 9 nucleotides agree with TRBD1. After removal of 5 bases from V and 6 bases from J, the junction contained 8 bases not matched to a gene. Looked up from germline, CDR1 is SGHVS and CDR2 is FNYEAQ. The CDR3 is 14 amino acids. The CDR3 region has the DNA TGTGCCAGCAGCGTGGAGACAGGGGGTGGCGAGCAGTACTTC. It translates to CASSVETGGGEQYF. The variable domain in full, completed from reference TRBV7-6 and TRBJ2-7, reads GAGVSQSPRYKVTKRGQDVALRCDPISGHVSLYWYRQALGQGPEFLTYFNYEAQQDKSGLPNDRFSAERPEGSISTLTIQRTEQRDSAMYRCASSVETGGGEQYFGPGTRLTVT.

The V and J genes are TRBV2 and TRBJ1-3; possible D gene TRBD1, 5 bases. Germline V gene data show CDR1 as SNHLY and CDR2 as FYNNEI. V was cut by 1 base and J by 9 bases, with 16 bases left in between. The length of the CDR3 is 15 residues. This CDR3 is CASSEEFGGGSTIYF. The CDR3 DNA is TGTGCCAGCAGTGAAGAATTCGGGGGTGGCAGCACCATATATTTT.

The V gene is TRBV29-1, the J gene TRBJ2-2; D is perhaps TRBD1 (6 bases). The CDR3 has 13 amino acids. V was shortened by 4 bases and J by 3 bases, with 9 bases between the two germline ends. CDR1 SQVTM and CDR2 ANQGSEA come from the germline V gene. The CDR3 is CSVAGQHTGELFF. Written as DNA, the CDR3 is TGCAGCGTTGCCGGACAGCACACCGGGGAGCTGTTTTTT.

The chain carries TRBV28 and TRBJ1-2; TRBD1 matches at 10 bases. Looked up from germline, CDR1 is MDHEN and CDR2 is SYDVKM. The length of the CDR3 is 17 residues. The V and J ends lost 6 bases and 6 bases, in that order; junction bases with no gene match: 16. The CDR3 reads CASRPVTSTGGNHGYTF. DNA of the CDR3: TGTGCCAGCAGACCTGTGACGTCGACAGGGGGCAATCATGGCTACACCTTC.

The CDR3 loop is CASSVEVRGRDGYTF. The CDR3 nucleotides read TGTGCCAGCAGCGTAGAAGTGAGAGGGCGCGATGGCTACACCTTC. This sequence joins TRBV9 and TRBJ1-2; D remains unclear. V dropped 0 bases and J dropped 6 bases, with 15 bases sitting between them. This CDR3 comprises 15 residues. The germline CDR1 and CDR2 sequences are SGDLS and YYNGEE.

The J gene is TRBJ1-2, the V gene TRBV27; maybe TRBD1 (5 bases). CDR3 length: 12 residues. V lost 3 bases to trimming and J lost 8 bases, with 10 bases between them. The germline CDR1 and CDR2 sequences are MNHEY and SMNVEV (reference sequence). In DNA, the CDR3 is TGTGCCAGCAGTTTCCTCGGACAAGGCTACACCTTC. This gives the protein CASSFLGQGYTF.

The chain joins TRBV7-2 to TRBJ1-1; possibly TRBD1 for D (6 bases). V gave up 3 bases and J gave up 5 bases, with 10 bases separating them. This CDR3 comprises 13 residues. Germline V CDR1 and CDR2: SGHTA, FQGNSA. The CDR3 DNA sequence: TGTGCCAGCAGCTTGACAGGTAGGACTGAAGCTTTCTTT. Translated, it gives CASSLTGRTEAFF.

CDR3 bases: TGTGCCAGCAGACCGACAGGGGCCTATGGCTACACCTTC. Its translation is CASRPTGAYGYTF. V usage is TRBV6-6 and J usage is TRBJ1-2; TRBD1 matches 8 bases. The ends lost 6 bases at V and 4 bases at J; junction bases unmatched: 4. There are 13 residues in the CDR3. Germline V gene lookup returns CDR1 MNHNY and CDR2 SVGAGI (reference sequence).

This chain uses TRBV30 with TRBJ1-1; 8 bases are shared with TRBD1. The CDR3 has 16 residues. In germline, CDR1 is GTSNPN, CDR2 SVGIG (reference sequence). V lost 1 base and J lost 1; bases outside the gene matches: 8. In nucleotides, the CDR3 is TGTGCCTGGAGTGACGCAGGGGGCGGAAGGAACACTGAAGCTTTCTTT. This gives the protein CAWSDAGGGRNTEAFF.

CDR3 residues: CASSPQGGSYNEQFF. DNA of the CDR3: TGTGCCAGCAGCCCCCAGGGCGGCTCCTACAATGAGCAGTTCTTC. The chain carries TRBV7-3 and TRBJ2-1, with a tentative D call TRBD1 (5 bases). The CDR3 spans 15 residues. Deletions cut 5 bases from V and 0 bases from J, with 11 bases between. Per germline, CDR1 SGHTA and CDR2 FQGTGA.

This clone was recorded a few times. The chain links TRBV4-3 to TRBJ2-2; 10 positions agree with TRBD2. Germline CDR1 is LGHNA and CDR2 is YSLEER. The V and J ends lost 3 bases and 8 bases, in that order; junction bases with no gene match: 9. The CDR3 has 16 amino acids. The CDR3 loop reads CASSQGTSGAGGELFF. The CDR3 bases are TGCGCCAGCAGCCAGGGCACTAGCGGGGCAGGGGGGGAGCTGTTTTTT.

The chain carries TRBV13 and TRBJ2-2; 11 nucleotides agree with TRBD2. Germline assignment: CDR1 PRHDT and CDR2 FYEKMQ (reference sequence). The CDR3 sequence is 15 residues long. With V trimmed by 1 base and J by 5 bases, 0 bases remained unmatched. The CDR3 protein is CASSLVAGGTGELFF. The CDR3 DNA follows: TGTGCCAGCAGCTTAGTAGCGGGAGGGACCGGGGAGCTGTTTTTT.

The chain combines TRBV28 with TRBJ2-3, with 10 bases fitting TRBD2. This CDR3 is 16 amino acids long. After removal of 4 bases from V and 3 bases from J, the junction contained 7 bases not matched to a gene. Germline V lookup: CDR1 MDHEN, CDR2 SYDVKM. CDR3 in DNA: TGTGCCAGCAGTTCGAGTCGACTAGCGGGTACAGATACGCAGTATTTT. Encoded protein: CASSSSRLAGTDTQYF.

This clone was seen once. The chain couples TRBV19 to TRBJ2-7; possibly TRBD1 for D (6 bases). The CDR3 has 14 amino acids. Germline lookup yields CDR1 LNHDA and CDR2 SQIVND (reference sequence). Trimming stripped 6 bases from V and 1 base from J, with 13 bases between. The CDR3 sequence is CASSRTVRSYEQYF. CDR3 DNA sequence: TGTGCCAGTAGCCGGACAGTCCGGTCCTACGAGCAGTACTTC.